The next 11 T cell receptor beta chains were all read from a single sample in a study of blood T cell repertoires in COVID-19. The repertoire was sequenced with immunoSEQ multiplex PCR; TCRdb's copy has only in-frame clones and lacks some. This table has around 470,000 clones, 89% appearing once. The specimen was peripheral blood. The receptors were gathered from a man aged 18 to 30 with COVID-19, enrolled during active disease.

The chain recombines TRBV19 with TRBJ1-2; 8 bases agree with TRBD1. CDR1 is LNHDA, CDR2 SQIVND, per germline (reference sequence). The J segment lost 8 bases and the V segment lost 4 bases, leaving 6 bases of the junction unmatched. This CDR3 spans 13 amino acids. CDR3 nucleotide sequence: TGTGCCAGTAGTACGGGACAGGTTTACGGCTACACCTTC. It yields the protein CASSTGQVYGYTF.

The chain uses TRBV18 and TRBJ1-4; TRBD1 agrees at 8 bases. CDR3 length: 13 residues. V was clipped by 6 bases and J by 7 bases; unmatched bases: 4. Germline CDR1 KGHSH, CDR2 LQKENI. CDR3 amino acids: CASSQGASEKLFF. In DNA form, the CDR3 reads TGTGCCAGCTCGCAGGGGGCGAGTGAAAAACTGTTTTTT. Drawing the rest from reference TRBV18 and TRBJ1-4, the complete variable domain is NAGVMQNPRHLVRRRGQEARLRCSPMKGHSHVYWYRQLPEEGLKFMVYLQKENIIDESGMPKERFSAEFPKEGPSILRIQQVVRGDSAAYFCASSQGASEKLFFGSGTQLSVL.

CDR3 in amino acids: CASSESLAGALQETQYF. The CDR3 nucleotides are TGTGCCAGCAGTGAGTCCCTAGCGGGGGCCCTCCAAGAGACCCAGTACTTC. The chain joins TRBV6-1 to TRBJ2-5, with TRBD2 identical over 10 bases. The junction had 8 bases not matched to a gene; V was cut back by 3 bases and J by 1 base. The CDR3 is made up of 17 amino acids. The germline CDR1 and CDR2 sequences are MNHNS and SASEGT.

V usage is TRBV7-3 and J usage is TRBJ2-3, with 8 bases lining up with TRBD2. V was pared by 4 bases and J by 0 bases, with 3 bases of the junction left unmatched. CDR1 and CDR2 from the germline V gene are SGHTA and FQGTGA. The CDR3 contains 15 residues. CDR3 nucleotides: TGTGCCAGCAGCTCGACTAGCGACAGCACAGATACGCAGTATTTT. Translating it yields CASSSTSDSTDTQYF.

V gene TRBV5-6 combines with J gene TRBJ1-3; TRBD1 matches at 7 bases. Per germline, CDR1 SGHDT and CDR2 YYEEEE. The V gene end was trimmed by 6 bases and the J gene end by 4 bases; junction bases not matched to a gene: 10. This CDR3 is built from 15 residues. CDR3 residues: CASNPGWDRGNTIYF. CDR3 DNA: TGTGCCAGCAACCCGGGGTGGGACAGAGGAAACACCATATATTTT.

The chain couples TRBV24-1 to TRBJ2-1; maybe TRBD2 (7 bases). Germline CDR1 reads KGHDR; CDR2 reads SFDVKD. The CDR3 is made up of 15 amino acids. V lost 6 bases to trimming and J lost 7 bases, with 18 bases between them. The CDR3, as DNA: TGTGCCACCAGTCCCCCGGGGAGGGGGGGGAATGAGCAGTTCTTC. As protein: CATSPPGRGGNEQFF.

J is TRBJ2-7 and V is TRBV29-1; D is possibly TRBD1 (5 bases). CDR3 length: 15 residues. CDR1 SQVTM and CDR2 ANQGSEA come from the germline V gene. The V end lost 6 bases, the J end lost 0 bases, and 18 bases lay between the germline ends. CDR3 loop: CSVGSRGIASYEQYF. In DNA, the CDR3 is TGCAGCGTCGGCTCTAGGGGAATAGCCTCCTACGAGCAGTACTTC.

This clone was counted a single time. The genes are TRBV29-1 and TRBJ2-7; 11 bases map to TRBD1. V was clipped by 4 bases and J by 7 bases; unmatched bases: 9. CDR3 length: 14 amino acids. CDR1 is SQVTM and CDR2 is ANQGSEA in the germline V gene. The CDR3 sequence: CSVGWTGGPAEQYF. CDR3 nucleotides: TGCAGCGTTGGGTGGACAGGGGGCCCCGCGGAGCAGTACTTC.

In regard to this clone: A read error is possible here, since a much larger clone lies one base away. The chain uses TRBV5-6 and TRBJ2-7; no clear D. This CDR3 comprises 13 residues. Germline V gives CDR1 SGHDT, CDR2 YYEEEE. V lost 0 bases, J lost 0 bases, and 4 bases lay in between. The CDR3 loop is CASSLDYSYEQYF. CDR3 sequence (DNA): TGTGCCAGCAGCTTGGACTACTCCTACGAGCAGTACTTC.

This chain connects TRBV27 to TRBJ2-2; 11 positions match TRBD1. Germline V lookup: CDR1 MNHEY, CDR2 SMNVEV (reference sequence). Trimming took 5 bases from V and 5 from J; bases not matched to a gene: 4. CDR3 length: 15 residues. This CDR3 reads CASSPGTGGTGELFF. The CDR3 bases are TGTGCCAGCAGTCCGGGGACAGGGGGTACCGGGGAGCTGTTTTTT.

This clone was found a few times. This rearrangement joins TRBV19 to TRBJ2-1; 8 positions match TRBD1. The V gene's germline CDR1 is LNHDA and CDR2 SQIVND (reference sequence). This CDR3 contains 13 residues. After removal of 5 bases from V and 9 bases from J, the junction contained 6 bases not matched to a gene. This CDR3 is CASSGQGFGEQFF. The CDR3 bases are TGTGCCAGTAGTGGACAGGGATTCGGTGAGCAGTTCTTC.